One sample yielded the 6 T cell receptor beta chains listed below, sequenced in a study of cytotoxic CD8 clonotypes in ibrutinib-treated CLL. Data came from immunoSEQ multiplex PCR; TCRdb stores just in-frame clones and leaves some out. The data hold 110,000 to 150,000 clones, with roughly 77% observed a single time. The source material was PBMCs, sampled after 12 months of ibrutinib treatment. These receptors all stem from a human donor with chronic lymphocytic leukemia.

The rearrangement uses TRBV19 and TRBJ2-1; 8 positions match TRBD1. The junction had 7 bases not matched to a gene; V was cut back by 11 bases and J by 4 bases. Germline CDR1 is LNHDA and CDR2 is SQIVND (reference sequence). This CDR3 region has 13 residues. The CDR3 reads CACGQGRYNEQFF. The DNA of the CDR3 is TGTGCCTGCGGACAGGGCCGATACAATGAGCAGTTCTTC.

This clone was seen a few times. DNA of the CDR3: TGTGCCAGCAGCCCCCTCGGATTGGGGGCAGATCAGCCCCAGCATTTT. Translation: CASSPLGLGADQPQHF. The V call is TRBV28, the J call TRBJ1-5; TRBD1 is a possible D gene (6 bases). Germline CDR1 MDHEN, CDR2 SYDVKM. V shed 6 bases and J shed 5 bases, with 20 bases lying between them. CDR3 length: 16 amino acids.

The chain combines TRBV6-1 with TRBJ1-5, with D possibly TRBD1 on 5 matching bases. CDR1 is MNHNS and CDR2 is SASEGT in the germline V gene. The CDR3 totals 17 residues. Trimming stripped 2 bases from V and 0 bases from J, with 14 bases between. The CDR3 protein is CASSELLTDISNQPQHF. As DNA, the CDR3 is TGTGCCAGCAGTGAATTGCTGACAGACATTAGCAATCAGCCCCAGCATTTT.

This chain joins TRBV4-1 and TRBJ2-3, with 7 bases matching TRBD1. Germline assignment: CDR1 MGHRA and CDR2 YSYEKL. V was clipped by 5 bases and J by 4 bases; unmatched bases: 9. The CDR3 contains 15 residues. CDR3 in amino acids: CASSADRVGADTQYF. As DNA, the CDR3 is TGCGCCAGCAGCGCAGACAGGGTTGGGGCAGATACGCAGTATTTT.

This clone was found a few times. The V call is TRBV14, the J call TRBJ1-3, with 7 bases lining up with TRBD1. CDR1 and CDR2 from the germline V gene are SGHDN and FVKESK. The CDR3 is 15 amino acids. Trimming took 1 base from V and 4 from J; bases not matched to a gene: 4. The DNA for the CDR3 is TGTGCCAGCAGCCAAGGGACAGGCGGAGGAAACACCATATATTTT. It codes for CASSQGTGGGNTIYF.

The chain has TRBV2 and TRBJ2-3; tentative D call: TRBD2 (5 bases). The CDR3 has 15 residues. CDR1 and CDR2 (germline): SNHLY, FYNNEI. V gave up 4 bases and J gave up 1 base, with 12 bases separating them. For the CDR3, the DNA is TGTGCCAGCAGTGGAGAGGGTTTGGGCACAGATACGCAGTATTTT. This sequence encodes CASSGEGLGTDTQYF.